These 3 T cell receptor beta chains came from one sample sequenced in a study of metastatic and nonmetastatic thyroid tumors. From the PCR reads, TCRdb re-called clones with MiXCR. This table holds over 45,000 clones, less than 25% found once. Prior to thyroid surgery, none of the patients had received any treatment. The specimen sequenced was blood. The receptors derive from a male donor with papillary thyroid cancer or a benign thyroid nodule (not recorded which). Some clones in this sample may be carry-over from other donors' samples.

This clone was observed at least ten times. The CDR3 region is CASRGVTYEQYF. The CDR3 region has the DNA TGTGCCAGCAGAGGGGTTACCTACGAGCAGTACTTC. This chain connects TRBV2 to TRBJ2-7, with D possibly being TRBD1 (5 bases). The CDR3 totals 12 residues. Germline CDR1 reads SNHLY; CDR2 reads FYNNEI. With 6 bases removed from V and 2 bases from J, the gap between germline ends came to 8 bases.

V and J are TRBV15 and TRBJ2-1; no definite D call. V lost 6 bases and J 0 bases, leaving 15 bases between the germline ends. The CDR3 is 16 residues long. Germline V gene data show CDR1 as LNHNV and CDR2 as YYDKDF (reference sequence). This CDR3 is CATRGEGESSYNEQFF. CDR3 DNA: TGTGCCACCAGAGGAGAAGGAGAGAGCTCCTACAATGAGCAGTTCTTC.

This clone was observed many times. This chain joins TRBV3-1 and TRBJ2-5; 10 bases align to TRBD2. Germline CDR1 reads LGHDT; CDR2 reads YNNKEL (reference sequence). The CDR3 has 17 residues. J gave up 0 bases and V 1 base, and 5 bases lay outside the gene matches. CDR3 sequence: CASSQGSLAGNQETQYF. Here the CDR3 DNA reads TGTGCCAGCAGCCAAGGGTCACTAGCGGGGAACCAAGAGACCCAGTACTTC.